The 20 T cell receptor beta chains below come from one sample, sequenced in a study of tumor-infiltrating lymphocytes in primary liver carcinoma. Unsorted bulk tissue (roughly 19-31 mg) underwent RNA and DNA co-extraction. Starting from 500 ng of total RNA, TCR beta cDNA was produced with a primer in the constant region. Three nested multiplex PCR rounds, a slightly modified ARM-PCR, produced the libraries for TCR beta. Rounds one and two of PCR, each of roughly 10 cycles, were primed with TRBV1-TRBV30 forward primers and a C-beta reverse primer. TCRdb passed the multiplex PCR reads through MiXCR, listing each CDR3 protein once. The sample lists some 64,000 distinct CDR3 sequences, roughly two thirds occurring once. Sequencing was carried out using liver tumor tissue from sampling region 4. Subset meaning: tumor region T4, right-lateral pole. These receptors originate from a man between 35 and 55 years old with primary liver carcinoma and hepatitis B virus infection.

In the case of this clonotype: Its ends do not fully match the called genes, so a read error is possible. The chain couples TRBV6-5 to TRBJ1-5; a weak D match, TRBD1 (6 bases). The CDR3 contains 15 residues. The germline V gene has CDR1 MNHEY and CDR2 SVGAGI. This CDR3 reads CASRRQAHINEPQHF. Here the CDR3 DNA reads TGTGCCAGCAGGAGACAGGCCCATATCAATGAGCCCCAGCATTTT.

For this clonotype: Because the CDR3 is missing its conserved closing phenylalanine or tryptophan, this is likely a read error. The chain carries TRBV6-1 and TRBJ2-6, with TRBD2 as a possible D gene (6 bases). The CDR3 sequence is 18 residues long. Per germline, CDR1 MNHNS and CDR2 SASEGT. The CDR3 loop is CASTERGTTSSGANVLTL. For the CDR3, the DNA is TGTGCCAGCACTGAACGGGGGACGACTAGCTCTGGGGCCAACGTCCTGACTTTA.

The genes are TRBV11-2 and TRBJ1-2; 7 bases are a match to TRBD1. This CDR3 is 15 amino acids long. Germline V lookup: CDR1 SGHAT, CDR2 FQNNGV. The CDR3 spells CDRNLGGTALGGYTF. CDR3 DNA: TGTGACAGGAACTTAGGTGGGACAGCCCTAGGAGGCTACACCTTC.

As for this clonotype: A read error is likely, as this CDR3 ends without the conserved phenylalanine or tryptophan. No DNA is shown, since the ends of the CDR3 on it are uncertain; the CDR3 is the one TCRdb lists. The rearrangement uses TRBV6-5 and TRBJ1-1. Germline CDR1 reads MNHEY; CDR2 reads SVGAGI. From its first to its last residue, the CDR3 has 16 amino acids. The CDR3 loop reads CACSYSVGVMNTEASI.

This clonotype was found many times. The chain uses TRBV4-3 and TRBJ1-2; D uncertain. CDR1 is LGHNA and CDR2 is YSLEER in the germline V gene. The CDR3 extends over 13 amino acids. V shed 0 bases and J shed 2 bases, with 4 bases lying between them. CDR3 nucleotide sequence: TGCGCCAGCAGCCAAGAGGGCAACTATGGCTACACCTTC. Its translation is CASSQEGNYGYTF.

As for this clonotype: A read error is likely, as this CDR3 ends without the conserved phenylalanine or tryptophan. The rearrangement links TRBV12-5 to TRBJ2-3; a possible D gene is TRBD2 (6 bases). This CDR3 region has 15 residues. Germline values: CDR1 LGHNT, CDR2 FRNRAP. Trimming removed 5 bases at V and 1 base at J, with 13 bases between. CDR3 coding DNA: TGTGCTAGTGGTACCGACGCGGGACGCACAGATACGCAGTATATT. It yields the protein CASGTDAGRTDTQYI.

About this clonotype: A single base separates this from a much larger clone, so it may be a read error. This rearrangement joins TRBV5-6 to TRBJ2-7, with D tentatively TRBD2 (6 bases). CDR3 length equals 16 residues. From germline, CDR1 is SGHDT and CDR2 YYEEEE. Deletions cut 1 base from V and 2 bases from J, with 16 bases between. The chain's CDR3 is CASSLSGVANTYEQYF. In DNA, the CDR3 is TGTGCCAGCAGCTTGTCGGGGGTAGCTAACACCTACGAGCAGTACTTC.

For this clonotype: The conserved phenylalanine or tryptophan normally closing the CDR3 is absent here, so this likely arose from a read error. The V call is TRBV28, the J call TRBJ1-1; D is unclear. The V and J ends lost 6 bases and 1 base respectively, with 12 bases between them. The CDR3 extends over 14 amino acids. Germline V gene data show CDR1 as MDHEN and CDR2 as SYDVKM. CDR3 sequence (DNA): TGTGCCAGCAGGGGCGGCGGAACGAACACTGAAGCTTTCCTT. Its translation is CASRGGGTNTEAFL.

The rearrangement joins TRBV29-1 to TRBJ1-1; possible D gene TRBD1, 5 bases. Between the trimmed V and J ends, which lost 0 bases and 3 bases, there was a span of 26 bases. Germline V gives CDR1 SQVTM, CDR2 ANQGSEA. CDR3 length: 19 residues. In DNA form, the CDR3 reads TGCAGCGTTGAAGATCTTAATAGGATAGGGACGGGGGTGGACACTGAAGCTTTCTTT. Translating it yields CSVEDLNRIGTGVDTEAFF.

Worth noting for this clonotype: One base away lies a much larger clone, so this may be a sequencing read error. The gene calls are TRBV18 and TRBJ2-2, with D perhaps assigned TRBD1 or TRBD2 (5 bases each). The CDR3 is 15 residues long. CDR1 KGHSH and CDR2 LQKENI come from the germline V gene. The DNA of the CDR3 is TGTGCCAGCTCACCAATGGCTACGGGGACCGGGGTGCTGTTTTTT. This translates into CASSPMATGTGVLFF.

There are many counts of this clonotype. The chain recombines TRBV12-3 or TRBV12-4 with TRBJ1-2; D is possibly TRBD1 (6 bases). CDR3 size: 15 residues. The V gene lost 0 bases and the J gene lost 2 bases, with 10 bases spanning the gap. Here the CDR3 DNA reads TGTGCCAGCAGTTTAGCGACAGGAGCAAACTATGGCTACACCTTC. Its protein is CASSLATGANYGYTF.

This clonotype has a count of ten or more. The chain employs TRBV6-5 and TRBJ1-1; 8 positions match TRBD1. The CDR3 length is 14 residues. The V and J ends lost 2 bases and 4 bases, in that order; junction bases with no gene match: 3. CDR1 is MNHEY, CDR2 SVGAGI, per germline. CDR3 sequence (DNA): TGTGCCAGCAGTTACAGGGGGACAGGCACTGAAGCTTTCTTT. Its protein is CASSYRGTGTEAFF.

The chain is built from TRBV4-1 and TRBJ2-1; 7 bases line up with TRBD2. The CDR3 has 19 amino acids. The J segment lost 6 bases and the V segment lost 2 bases, leaving 19 bases of the junction unmatched. Germline V lookup: CDR1 MGHRA, CDR2 YSYEKL. The CDR3 DNA reads as TGCGCCAGCAGCCAAAACAGAGGAGGGAGGGCCAGGGTTCGCAATGAGCAGTTCTTC. Translating gives CASSQNRGGRARVRNEQFF.

This clonotype showed up just a few times. Since a much larger clone is just one base distant, this may be a read error. This rearrangement joins TRBV4-3 to TRBJ2-6; maybe TRBD1 (5 bases). Germline V lookup: CDR1 LGHNA, CDR2 YSLEER. The CDR3 runs to 17 residues. This CDR3 is CASGQDGSGRGANVLTF. CDR3 nucleotides: TGCGCCAGCGGCCAAGATGGGTCAGGGCGCGGGGCCAACGTCCTGACTTTC.

The chain has TRBV4-3 and TRBJ2-1; 7 nucleotides agree with TRBD2. CDR1 LGHNA and CDR2 YSLEER come from the germline V gene. The CDR3 has 15 residues. J lost 8 bases, V lost 3 bases, and 10 bases had no gene match. CDR3 in amino acids: CASSHLGLGVDEQFF. For the CDR3, the DNA is TGCGCCAGCAGCCACCTCGGACTAGGGGTCGATGAGCAGTTCTTC.

This clonotype has more than one count but fewer than ten. The rearrangement joins TRBV6-5 to TRBJ2-6, with 7 bases that match TRBD1. Germline V CDR1 and CDR2: MNHEY, SVGAGI. The V and J ends lost 5 bases and 4 bases, in that order; junction bases with no gene match: 8. The CDR3 sequence is 16 residues long. CDR3 loop: CASSPQTGAGANVLTF. For the CDR3, the DNA is TGTGCCAGCAGTCCTCAAACAGGGGCAGGGGCCAACGTCCTGACTTTC.

At least ten counts were recorded for this clonotype. This chain links TRBV28 with TRBJ1-6; the D is unclear. Trimming shortened V by 3 bases and J by 3 bases, and 9 bases separated the two germline ends. The CDR3 has 15 amino acids. Germline V gene data show CDR1 as MDHEN and CDR2 as SYDVKM. The CDR3 DNA sequence: TGTGCCAGCAGTTTGCAGAGAAACTATAATTCACCCCTCCACTTT. It yields the protein CASSLQRNYNSPLHF.

Points on this clonotype: The junction and the germline gene differ at one end; a read error may be behind it. The chain carries TRBV5-4 and TRBJ2-5; a weak D match, TRBD2 (5 bases). The germline V gene has CDR1 SGHNT and CDR2 YYREEE (reference sequence). The CDR3 has 16 amino acids. CDR3 amino acids: CAISPATRGRQETQYF. Written as DNA, the CDR3 is TGTGCCATCAGCCCCGCAACGAGAGGGAGACAAGAGACCCAGTACTTC.

There are many counts of this clonotype. The rearrangement links TRBV28 to TRBJ1-3; possibly TRBD1 for D (5 bases). Trimming pared 5 bases from V and 2 bases from J, leaving 10 bases between. This CDR3 contains 14 residues. The germline V gene has CDR1 MDHEN and CDR2 SYDVKM. DNA of the CDR3: TGTGCCAGCAGTGCACAGGTGACTGGAAACACCATATATTTT. Its translation is CASSAQVTGNTIYF.

The chain couples TRBV6-2 or TRBV6-3 to TRBJ2-3, with TRBD2 as a possible D gene (5 bases). The germline V gene encodes CDR1 MNHEY and CDR2 SVGEGT. The CDR3 length is 15 residues. The CDR3 sequence: CVISYSSSGTDTQYF. The CDR3 nucleotides read TGTGTCATCAGTTACTCGTCGTCGGGGACAGATACGCAGTATTTT.